This T cell receptor (beta chain) was retrieved from a study of blood T cell repertoires in COVID-19. Overall study context: Acute and convalescent COVID-19 samples came from the United States, Italy and Spain. T cells, B-cell-depleted T cells, or PBMCs provided the cDNA or gDNA that served as material.

This clone was seen only a few times. In the original processing: How many nucleated cells were present was estimated from reference gene primer amplification. TCRdb's copy holds only in-frame clones and misses some; the assay was immunoSEQ multiplex PCR. V and J calls and clone size come straight from that table; D and trimming were deduced from the DNA. The sample yields 150,000 to 160,000 clones, roughly four fifths seen once. CDR3 length: 17 residues. CDR1 is MGHRA and CDR2 is YSYEKL in the germline V gene. Trimming took 1 base from V and 5 from J, leaving 18 bases between them. This chain connects TRBV4-1 to TRBJ1-5; D remains unclear. The sample consisted of peripheral blood. The sequence was collected from a woman aged 60-70 years with acute or convalescent COVID-19. The CDR3 loop reads CASSQVTPPGIDQPQHF. CDR3 nucleotides: TGCGCCAGCAGCCAAGTCACCCCCCCGGGTATCGATCAGCCCCAGCATTTT.